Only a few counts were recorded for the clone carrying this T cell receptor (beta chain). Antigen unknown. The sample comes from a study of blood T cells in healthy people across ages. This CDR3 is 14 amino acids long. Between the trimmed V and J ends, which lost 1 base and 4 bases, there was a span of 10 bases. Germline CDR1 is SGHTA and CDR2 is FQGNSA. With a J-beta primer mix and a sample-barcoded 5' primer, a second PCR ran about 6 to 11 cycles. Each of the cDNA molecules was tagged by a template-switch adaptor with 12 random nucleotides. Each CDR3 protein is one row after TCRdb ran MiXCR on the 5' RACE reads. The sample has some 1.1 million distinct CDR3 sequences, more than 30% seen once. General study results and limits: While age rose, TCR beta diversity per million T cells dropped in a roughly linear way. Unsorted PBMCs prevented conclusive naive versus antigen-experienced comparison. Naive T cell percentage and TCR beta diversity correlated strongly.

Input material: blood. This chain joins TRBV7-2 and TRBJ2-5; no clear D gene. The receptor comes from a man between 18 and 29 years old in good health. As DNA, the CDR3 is TGTGCCAGCAGCTTAGGTCAGCCTGCAGAGACCCAGTACTTC. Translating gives CASSLGQPAETQYF.